This T cell receptor beta chain was retrieved from a study of blood T cell repertoires in COVID-19. On the study more broadly: Some COVID-19 samples were acute and others convalescent; all came from the United States, Italy and Spain. PBMCs, B-cell-depleted T cells, or T cells were the source of the cDNA or gDNA that made up the material.

In the original analysis: Reference gene primer amplification yielded estimated nucleated cell counts. Sequenced by immunoSEQ multiplex PCR; TCRdb stores in-frame clones only, minus some. D and trimming were read from the DNA, whereas the V and J calls and clone size are those reported in that table. This sample carries around 80,000 clones, approximately 80% of them seen once, and the ten largest clones take around 16%. This CDR3 region has 13 residues. Germline V gene data show CDR1 as GTSNPN and CDR2 as SVGIG (reference sequence). V lost 1 base to trimming and J lost 7 bases, with 11 bases between them.

The clonotype originates from an elderly woman with acute or convalescent COVID-19. The material sequenced was peripheral blood. V and J are TRBV30 and TRBJ2-4; D might be TRBD2 (6 bases). The CDR3 DNA reads as TGTGCCTGGAGTGGGAGTCGGGGGAACATTCAGTACTTC. Its protein product is CAWSGSRGNIQYF.